Shown below are 4 T cell receptor beta chains from a single sample sequenced in a study of T cells in Graves' hyperthyroidism and ophthalmopathy. Amplified regions were TCR beta CDR3 sequences from RNA transcripts. HTBI primers were employed in a first-round RT-PCR of the TCR CDR3. Each CDR3 protein is one row after TCRdb ran MiXCR on the multiplex PCR reads. This sample has 500,000 to 600,000 distinct CDR3 sequences; approximately 16% occur once, and the top ten carry 18%. Sequencing was carried out using blood. The receptors stem from a woman between 18 and 29 years old with Graves' hyperthyroidism.

The chain couples TRBV15 to TRBJ2-1, with 8 bases lining up with TRBD1. With 0 bases clipped from V and 7 bases from J, the junction kept 5 bases outside the gene matches. This CDR3 is built from 15 residues. Germline assignment: CDR1 LNHNV and CDR2 YYDKDF (reference sequence). The CDR3 region has the DNA TGTGCCACCAGCAGAGATTGGCAGGGGGCTAATGAGCAGTTCTTC. Protein: CATSRDWQGANEQFF.

The V and J genes are TRBV5-1 and TRBJ2-5; D is unresolved. Trimming left V 3 bases short and J 2 bases short, with 17 bases between. The CDR3 contains 16 residues. Germline V gene lookup returns CDR1 SGHRS and CDR2 YFSETQ. The chain's CDR3 is CASSWTPAEQQETQYF. The CDR3 nucleotides are TGCGCCAGCAGCTGGACCCCCGCGGAACAGCAAGAGACCCAGTACTTC.

V is TRBV6-4 and J is TRBJ2-1, with D possibly being TRBD2 (5 bases). Deletions cut 3 bases from V and 9 bases from J, with 15 bases between. The CDR3 has 14 residues. Germline V CDR1 and CDR2: MRHNA, SNTAGT. The CDR3 is CASSDLPGVSEQFF. In DNA form, the CDR3 reads TGTGCCAGCAGTGATTTGCCCGGGGTCTCTGAGCAGTTCTTC.

Ten or more counts support this clonotype. The V call is TRBV5-8, the J call TRBJ1-4; D is possibly TRBD1 (5 bases). The CDR3 is made up of 15 amino acids. Trimming stripped 2 bases from V and 8 bases from J, with 16 bases between. Germline values: CDR1 SGHTS, CDR2 YDEGEE. The DNA of the CDR3 is TGTGCCAGCAGCTTTTTTCGCGGGGAGGGGGAAAAACTGTTTTTT. Its translation: CASSFFRGEGEKLFF.